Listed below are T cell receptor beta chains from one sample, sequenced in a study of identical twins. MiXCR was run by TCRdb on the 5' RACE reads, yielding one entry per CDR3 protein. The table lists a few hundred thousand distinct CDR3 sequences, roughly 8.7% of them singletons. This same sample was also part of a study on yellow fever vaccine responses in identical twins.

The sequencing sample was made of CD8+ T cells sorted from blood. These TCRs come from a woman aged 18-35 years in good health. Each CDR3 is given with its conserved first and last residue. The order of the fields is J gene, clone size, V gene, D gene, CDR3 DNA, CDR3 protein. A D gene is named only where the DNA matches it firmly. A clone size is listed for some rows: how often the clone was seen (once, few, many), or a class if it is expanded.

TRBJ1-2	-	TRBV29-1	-	TGCAGCGTTGAACCATTGGGGGGCTACACCTTC	CSVEPLGGYTF
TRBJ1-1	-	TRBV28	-	TGTGCCAGCAGTTTTCCGGGAATGAACACTGAAGCTTTCTTT	CASSFPGMNTEAFF
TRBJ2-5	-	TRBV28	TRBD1	TGTGCCAGCAGTTTGACACCACGGGACAGCCTCCAAGAGACCCAGTACTTC	CASSLTPRDSLQETQYF
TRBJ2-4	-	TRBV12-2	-	TGTGCAAGTCGCAAACACCTACCATTCCCCCGAGCCAAAAACATTCAGTACTTC	CASRKHLPFPRAKNIQYF
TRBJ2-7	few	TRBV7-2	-	TGTGCCAGCAGCTTGGGACACCTCTCCTACGAGCAGTACTTC	CASSLGHLSYEQYF
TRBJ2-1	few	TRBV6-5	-	TGTGCCAGCAGTCCCCCGGGGGACGGGCAGTTCTTC	CASSPPGDGQFF
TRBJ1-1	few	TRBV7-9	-	TGTGCCAGCAGCTCCTCGGTTGGGAACACTGAAGCTTTCTTT	CASSSSVGNTEAFF
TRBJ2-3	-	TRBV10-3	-	TGTGCCATCAGTGAGTCGGCGGGAACGGGACTTTGGACCACAGATACGCAGTATTTT	CAISESAGTGLWTTDTQYF
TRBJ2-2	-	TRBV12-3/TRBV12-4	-	TGTGCCAGCAGTTTAAGCCCGACCGGGGAGCTGTTTTTT	CASSLSPTGELFF
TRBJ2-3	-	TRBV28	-	TGTGCCAGCAGTTTTCCTCTAGCTTATACGCAGTATTTT	CASSFPLAYTQYF
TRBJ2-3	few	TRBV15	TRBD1	TGTGCCACCAGCAGACTCGGGGACAGTTACACAGATACGCAGTATTTT	CATSRLGDSYTDTQYF
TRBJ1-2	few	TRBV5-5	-	TGTGCCAGCAGCTCCGTGGTGACGGACTATGGCTACACCTTC	CASSSVVTDYGYTF
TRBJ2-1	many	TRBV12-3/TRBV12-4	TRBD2	TGTGCCAGCAGCGCTAGCGGGGGGGAAAATGAGCAGTTCTTC	CASSASGGENEQFF
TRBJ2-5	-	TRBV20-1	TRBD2	TGCAGTGGGAACGATGCGGGGACTAGCGGAGACGGAGGAGAGACCCAGTACTTC	CSGNDAGTSGDGGETQYF
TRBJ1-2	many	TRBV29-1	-	TGCAGCGTTTCCGTGTGGGGCGCAGACGGCTACACCTTC	CSVSVWGADGYTF
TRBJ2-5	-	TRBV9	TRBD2	TGTGCCAGCAGCGACGGGCTAGCGGGTCAAGAGACCCAGTACTTC	CASSDGLAGQETQYF
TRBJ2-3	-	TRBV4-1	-	TGCGCCAGCATGGCCGGGTTCTCAGATACGCAGTATTTT	CASMAGFSDTQYF
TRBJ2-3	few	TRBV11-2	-	TGTGCCAGCAGCTTTGGGACAGGCCCTCGGGGGGGTACGCAGTATTTT	CASSFGTGPRGGTQYF
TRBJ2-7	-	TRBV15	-	TGTGCCACCAGCAGAGCCCCGGAAAGCTCCTACGAGCAGTACTTC	CATSRAPESSYEQYF
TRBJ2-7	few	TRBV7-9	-	TGTGCCAGCAGCCTTCCGCCAGGGGACCTCTCCTACGAGCAGTACTTC	CASSLPPGDLSYEQYF
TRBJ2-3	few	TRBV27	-	TGTGCCAGCAGTTTGGTAGGTGGAGATACGCAGTATTTT	CASSLVGGDTQYF
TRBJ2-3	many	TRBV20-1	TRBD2	TGCAGTGCTACACAGACTAGCGGTGACACAGATACGCAGTATTTT	CSATQTSGDTDTQYF
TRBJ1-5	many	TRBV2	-	TGTGCCAGCAGTGAGGGCCCCAAAGGAGGCAATCAGCCCCAGCATTTT	CASSEGPKGGNQPQHF
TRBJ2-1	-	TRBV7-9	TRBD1	TGTGCCAGCAGCCCCCCGGACAGGGGGCGCCTCAATGAGCAGTTCTTC	CASSPPDRGRLNEQFF
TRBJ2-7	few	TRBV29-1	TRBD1	TGCAGCGTTGAAGACACAGGGGAGAGGTACGAGCAGTACTTC	CSVEDTGERYEQYF
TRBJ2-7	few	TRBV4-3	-	TGCGCCAGCAGCCAAGCCGAGGGCCGGTACGAGCAGTACTTC	CASSQAEGRYEQYF
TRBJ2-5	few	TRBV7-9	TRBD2	TGTGCCAGCAGCTTAGTCCCGCTAGCGGGTGGAGAGACCCAGTACTTC	CASSLVPLAGGETQYF
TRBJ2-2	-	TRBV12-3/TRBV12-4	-	TGTGCCAGCAGCCCGACAGCGGAGCTGTTTTTT	CASSPTAELFF
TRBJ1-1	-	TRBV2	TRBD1	TGTGCCAGCGGGACAGGGTACACTGAAGCTTTCTTT	CASGTGYTEAFF
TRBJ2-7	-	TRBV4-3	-	TGCGCCAGCAGCCAATTAGCCACGGAGGGTTACGAGCAGTACTTC	CASSQLATEGYEQYF
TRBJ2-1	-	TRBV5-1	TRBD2	TGCGCCAGCACCGACCCAGCGGGGGGCTCCTACAATGAGCAGTTCTTC	CASTDPAGGSYNEQFF
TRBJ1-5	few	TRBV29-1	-	TGCAGCGTTGGTCAGATTAATCAGCCCCAGCATTTT	CSVGQINQPQHF
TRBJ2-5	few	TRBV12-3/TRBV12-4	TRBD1	TGTGCCAGCCAGGACAGGGTAGAGACCCAGTACTTC	CASQDRVETQYF
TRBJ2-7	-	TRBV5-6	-	TGTGCCAGCAGTAACCTCGGGGGAGCCCCGTTTCGCTCCTACGAGCAGTACTTC	CASSNLGGAPFRSYEQYF
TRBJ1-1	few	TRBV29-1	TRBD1	TGCAGCGTTGTGGGTCAGGGGGTCCCTGAAGCTTTCTTT	CSVVGQGVPEAFF
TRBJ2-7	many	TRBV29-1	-	TGCAGCGTTGGAGAGTACGAGCAGTACTTC	CSVGEYEQYF
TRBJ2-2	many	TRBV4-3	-	TGCGCCAGCAGCCAATTGGTCGGGGGGCTATGGGAGCTGTTTTTT	CASSQLVGGLWELFF
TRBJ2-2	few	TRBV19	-	TGTGCCAGTAGCATGACTTCCACCACCGGGGAGCTGTTTTTT	CASSMTSTTGELFF
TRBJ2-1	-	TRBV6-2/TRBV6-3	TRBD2	TGTGCCAGCAGTTTGGGACTAGCTCAGTTCTTC	CASSLGLAQFF
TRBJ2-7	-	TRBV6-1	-	TGTGCCAGCAGCCTCGGATCGAGGGACGAGCAGTACTTC	CASSLGSRDEQYF
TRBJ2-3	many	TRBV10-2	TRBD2	TGCGCCAGCAGTTCAGTCCTAGCGGGGGAAACAGATACGCAGTATTTT	CASSSVLAGETDTQYF
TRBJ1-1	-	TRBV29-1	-	TGCAGCGTCGAGGGGACCGCTGAAGCTTTCTTT	CSVEGTAEAFF
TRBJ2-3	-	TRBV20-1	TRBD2	TGCAGTGCCCACACGGGGACTAGCGGGGGGGGAGCAGATACGCAGTATTTT	CSAHTGTSGGGADTQYF
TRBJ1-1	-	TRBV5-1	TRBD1	TGCGCCAGCAGCGGGGGCAGGGGGATGAACACTGAAGCTTTCTTT	CASSGGRGMNTEAFF
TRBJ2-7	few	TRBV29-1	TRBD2	TGCAGCGTCAGCAGGACTAGCGGGGGTTACGAGCAGTACTTC	CSVSRTSGGYEQYF